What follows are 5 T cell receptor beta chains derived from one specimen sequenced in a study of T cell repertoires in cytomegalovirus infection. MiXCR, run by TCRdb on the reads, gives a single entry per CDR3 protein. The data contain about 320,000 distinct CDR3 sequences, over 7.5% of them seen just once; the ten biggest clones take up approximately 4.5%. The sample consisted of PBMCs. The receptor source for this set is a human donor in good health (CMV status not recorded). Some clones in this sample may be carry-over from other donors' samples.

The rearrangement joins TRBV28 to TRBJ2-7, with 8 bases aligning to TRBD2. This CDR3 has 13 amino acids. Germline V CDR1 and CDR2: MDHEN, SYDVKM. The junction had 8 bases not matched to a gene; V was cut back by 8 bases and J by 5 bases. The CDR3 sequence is CASCPPGRDEQYF. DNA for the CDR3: TGTGCCAGCTGTCCCCCCGGGAGGGACGAGCAGTACTTC.

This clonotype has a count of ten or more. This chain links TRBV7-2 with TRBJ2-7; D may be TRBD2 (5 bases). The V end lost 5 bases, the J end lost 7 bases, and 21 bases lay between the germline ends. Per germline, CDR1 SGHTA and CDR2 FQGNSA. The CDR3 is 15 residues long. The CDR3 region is CASSLTPRTRDEQYF. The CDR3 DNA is TGTGCCAGCAGCCTCACCCCCAGAACCCGGGATGAGCAGTACTTC. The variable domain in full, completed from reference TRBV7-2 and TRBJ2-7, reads GAGVSQSPSNKVTEKGKDVELRCDPISGHTALYWYRQSLGQGLEFLIYFQGNSAPDKSGLPSDRFSAERTGGSVSTLTIQRTQQEDSAVYLCASSLTPRTRDEQYFGPGTRLTVT.

The DNA of the CDR3 is TGCGCCAGCAGCTTAGAGGTCGGGACAGGGGCCTACGAGCAGTACTTC. Translation: CASSLEVGTGAYEQYF. The rearrangement links TRBV5-1 to TRBJ2-7, with TRBD1 matching 10 bases. The CDR3 totals 16 residues. Per germline, CDR1 SGHRS and CDR2 YFSETQ. The V and J ends lost 2 bases and 2 bases, in that order; junction bases with no gene match: 7.

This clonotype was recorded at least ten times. The CDR3 region has the DNA TGTGCCAGCACCAAAGGGGGGCGGACTAGCACAGATACGCAGTATTTT. Translating it yields CASTKGGRTSTDTQYF. This chain joins TRBV6-6 and TRBJ2-3; D is tentatively TRBD1 or TRBD2 (6 bases each). Germline V gives CDR1 MNHNY, CDR2 SVGAGI (reference sequence). Trimming took 7 bases from V and 0 from J, leaving 17 bases between them. This CDR3 region has 16 residues.

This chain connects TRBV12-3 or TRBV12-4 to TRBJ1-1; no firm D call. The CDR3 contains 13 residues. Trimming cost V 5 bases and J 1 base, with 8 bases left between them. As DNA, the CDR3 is TGTGCCAGCAGTAGAACATGGAACACTGAAGCTTTCTTT. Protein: CASSRTWNTEAFF.